This T cell receptor (beta chain) came from a study of control samples from healthy donors and cancer patients. Method: immunoSEQ multiplex PCR; TCRdb's copy keeps in-frame clones and lacks some. The table includes 150,000 to 200,000 clones, around 94% detected once. This CDR3 region has 13 residues. From germline, CDR1 is SNHLY and CDR2 FYNNEI. Trimming stripped 3 bases from V and 2 bases from J, with 8 bases between. The chain employs TRBV2 and TRBJ2-7; D uncertain. Sequences were obtained from blood. The receptor's source is a man younger than 40 in good health. DNA of the CDR3: TGTGCCAGCAGTGAGTTTCCTCCCTACGAGCAGTACTTC. It is translated as CASSEFPPYEQYF. Full variable domain (rest looked up from reference TRBV2 and TRBJ2-7): EPEVTQTPSHQVTQMGQEVILRCVPISNHLYFYWYRQILGQKVEFLVSFYNNEISEKSEIFDDQFSVERPDGSNFTLKIRSTKLEDSAMYFCASSEFPPYEQYFGPGTRLTVT.